These T cell receptor beta chains were read from a single sample in a study of blood T cell repertoires in COVID-19. TCRdb's copy holds only in-frame clones and misses some; the assay was immunoSEQ multiplex PCR. The sample carries fewer than 75,000 clones, about nine tenths recorded once. Sequencing input: peripheral blood. These receptors all come from a man aged 55 to 70 with acute or convalescent COVID-19. The CDR3 runs from the conserved cysteine through the conserved F or W. Fields, in order: CDR3 length, clone size, D gene, J gene, V gene, CDR3 protein, CDR3 DNA. A D gene is named only where the DNA matches it firmly. Clone sizes are given selectively: once, few, many, or a class where the clone is expanded.

15 . . TRBJ2-3 TRBV11-2 CASSLDGTVTDTQYF TGTGCCAGCAGCTTAGATGGAACAGTCACAGATACGCAGTATTTT
15 . TRBD1 TRBJ1-3 TRBV9 CASSGQGMSGNTIYF TGTGCCAGCAGCGGACAGGGGATGTCTGGAAACACCATATATTTT
13 few TRBD1 TRBJ1-2 TRBV12-3/TRBV12-4 CASSGTGRLGYTF TGTGCCAGCAGTGGGACAGGGCGACTGGGCTACACCTTC
15 . TRBD1 TRBJ2-7 TRBV4-1 CASSHPGQGLREQYF TGCGCCAGCAGCCACCCGGGACAGGGCCTCCGGGAGCAGTACTTC
14 once . TRBJ1-2 TRBV18 CASSLTPDSYGYTF TGTGCCAGCTCACTAACTCCGGACAGCTATGGCTACACCTTC
15 . TRBD1 TRBJ1-6 TRBV6-5 CASRDRVLVDSPLHF TGTGCCAGCAGAGACAGGGTGTTGGTAGATTCACCCCTCCACTTT
14 . . TRBJ2-2 TRBV5-1 CASSLKRNTGELFF TGCGCCAGCAGCTTGAAGAGAAACACCGGGGAGCTGTTTTTT
15 . . TRBJ1-1 TRBV5-5 CASSLSTLRNTEAFF TGTGCCAGCAGCTTGAGTACGCTCAGAAACACTGAAGCTTTCTTT
12 . . TRBJ2-7 TRBV19 CASSTSSYEQYF TGTGCCAGTAGTACCAGCTCCTACGAGCAGTACTTC
19 . TRBD1 TRBJ2-2 TRBV3-1/TRBV3-2 CASSQVRTGTGGVGGELFF TGTGCCAGCAGCCAAGTTAGAACCGGGACAGGGGGCGTTGGCGGGGAGCTGTTTTTT
16 few TRBD2 TRBJ2-2 TRBV10-1 CASSESGGVNTGELFF TGCGCCAGCAGTGAGTCTGGGGGGGTGAACACCGGGGAGCTGTTTTTT
13 . . TRBJ2-4 TRBV5-1 CASSLDSGNIQYF TGCGCCAGCAGCTTGGACTCTGGAAACATTCAGTACTTC
14 . . TRBJ1-1 TRBV6-1 CASSEVRGNTEAFF TGTGCCAGCAGTGAAGTCAGAGGGAACACTGAAGCTTTCTTT
17 . TRBD1 TRBJ2-5 TRBV7-2 CASSLSGQALRGETQYF TGTGCCAGCAGCCTCTCGGGACAGGCCCTTCGGGGGGAGACCCAGTACTTC
18 . . TRBJ1-2 TRBV6-4 CASSDSATGPSPNYGYTF TGTGCCAGCAGTGACTCGGCGACAGGCCCAAGTCCTAACTATGGCTACACCTTC
15 . . TRBJ1-6 TRBV27 CASSLFGGNNSPLHF TGTGCCAGCAGTTTATTTGGGGGGAATAATTCACCCCTCCACTTT
15 . TRBD2 TRBJ2-3 TRBV7-2 CASSLAGGGADTQYF TGTGCCAGCAGCTTAGCGGGGGGGGGAGCAGATACGCAGTATTTT
13 . TRBD1 TRBJ1-1 TRBV2 CASGETGVRGAFF TGTGCCAGCGGCGAGACAGGGGTGCGCGGAGCTTTCTTT
13 . . TRBJ1-1 TRBV5-4 CASSFQQNTEAFF TGTGCCAGCAGCTTCCAACAGAACACTGAAGCTTTCTTT
17 . TRBD2 TRBJ2-7 TRBV3-1/TRBV3-2 CASSQSLTSGGAGEQYF TGTGCCAGCAGCCAATCTTTGACTAGCGGGGGGGCGGGCGAGCAGTACTTC
18 . . TRBJ2-2 TRBV9 CASSLTPPWGLDTGELFF TGTGCCAGCAGCCTAACCCCCCCTTGGGGGCTGGACACCGGGGAGCTGTTTTTT
14 . TRBD1 TRBJ1-5 TRBV7-9 CASSLQGVGQPQHF TGTGCCAGCAGCTTACAGGGGGTTGGTCAGCCCCAGCATTTT